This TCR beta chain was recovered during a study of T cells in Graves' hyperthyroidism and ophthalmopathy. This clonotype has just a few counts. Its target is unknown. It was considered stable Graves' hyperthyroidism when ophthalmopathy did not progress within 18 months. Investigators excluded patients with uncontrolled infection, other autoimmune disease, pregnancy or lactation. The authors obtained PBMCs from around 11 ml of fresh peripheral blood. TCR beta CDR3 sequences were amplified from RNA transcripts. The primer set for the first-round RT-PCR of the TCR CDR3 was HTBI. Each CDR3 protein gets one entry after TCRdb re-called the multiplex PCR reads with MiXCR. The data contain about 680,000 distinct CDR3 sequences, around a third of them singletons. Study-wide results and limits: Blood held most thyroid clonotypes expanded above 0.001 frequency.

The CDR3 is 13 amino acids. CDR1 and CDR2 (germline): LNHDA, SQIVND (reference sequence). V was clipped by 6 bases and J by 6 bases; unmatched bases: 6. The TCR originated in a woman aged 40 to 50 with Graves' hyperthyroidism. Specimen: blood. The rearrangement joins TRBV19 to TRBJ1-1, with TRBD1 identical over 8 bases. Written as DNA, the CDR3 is TGTGCCAGTAGCCCAGGGGGCGACGCTGAAGCTTTCTTT. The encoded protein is CASSPGGDAEAFF.